These 7 T cell receptor beta chains came from one sample sequenced in a study of response to subunit inactivated influenza vaccine. Each CDR3 protein gets one entry after TCRdb re-called the RT-PCR reads with MiXCR. The sample records 650,000 to 850,000 distinct CDR3 sequences, around 13% being singletons. Sequencing used PBMCs from blood, obtained roughly 15 days before vaccination. Receptors were obtained from a man over 45 who received an inactivated influenza vaccine.

The rearrangement uses TRBV5-8 and TRBJ2-3; 9 bases align to TRBD2. Germline-derived CDR1 and CDR2 are SGHTS and YDEGEE. The CDR3 is made up of 16 amino acids. Losses at the gene ends were 2 bases for V and 0 bases for J; bases not matched to a gene: 4. As DNA, the CDR3 is TGTGCCAGCAGCTTCGGGACTAGCCGAAGCACAGATACGCAGTATTTT. This codes for CASSFGTSRSTDTQYF.

This clonotype has only a few counts. The rearrangement links TRBV20-1 to TRBJ2-1, with D possibly TRBD1 on 5 matching bases. Germline CDR1 reads DFQATT; CDR2 reads SNEGSKA (reference sequence). V lost 6 bases and J 0 bases, leaving 18 bases between the germline ends. The CDR3 totals 16 residues. CDR3 bases: TGCAGTGCCCCTAACCTAGGGGCAAGCTCCTACAATGAGCAGTTCTTC. Protein sequence: CSAPNLGASSYNEQFF.

At least ten counts were recorded for this clonotype. The chain carries TRBV18 and TRBJ2-3, with 8 bases matching TRBD2. This CDR3 is built from 16 residues. Looked up from germline, CDR1 is KGHSH and CDR2 is LQKENI. V trimming: 5 bases; J trimming: 2 bases; junction bases outside the gene matches: 9. The CDR3 protein is CASSKAGGPYTDTQYF. In DNA form, the CDR3 reads TGTGCCAGCTCAAAGGCGGGAGGCCCTTACACAGATACGCAGTATTTT. Full variable domain (remainder filled in from reference TRBV18 and TRBJ2-3): NAGVMQNPRHLVRRRGQEARLRCSPMKGHSHVYWYRQLPEEGLKFMVYLQKENIIDESGMPKERFSAEFPKEGPSILRIQQVVRGDSAAYFCASSKAGGPYTDTQYFGPGTRLTVL.

The sample holds many counts of this clonotype. This chain joins TRBV2 and TRBJ2-7; the match to TRBD1 covers 10 bases. V lost 5 bases to trimming and J lost 3 bases; unmatched junction nucleotides: 1. CDR1 is SNHLY, CDR2 FYNNEI, per germline. The CDR3 totals 13 residues. Here the CDR3 reads CASSWDRGYEQYF. As DNA, the CDR3 is TGTGCCAGCAGTTGGGACAGGGGCTACGAGCAGTACTTC.

This clonotype was observed a few times. This sequence joins TRBV9 and TRBJ2-3; D possibly corresponds to TRBD2 (5 bases). V was pared by 0 bases and J by 5 bases, with 13 bases between. CDR3 length equals 15 residues. Looked up from germline, CDR1 is SGDLS and CDR2 is YYNGEE. This chain's CDR3 is CASSVAGSEVDTQYF. CDR3 DNA sequence: TGTGCCAGCAGCGTAGCCGGTAGCGAAGTAGATACGCAGTATTTT.

This clonotype has just a few counts. The chain recombines TRBV20-1 with TRBJ2-4; D unresolved. This CDR3 region has 12 residues. The ends were cut back, 0 bases at V and 6 bases at J, with 6 bases in the middle. CDR1 DFQATT and CDR2 SNEGSKA come from the germline V gene (reference sequence). In DNA, the CDR3 is TGCAGTGCTAGAGAGGGCGGAAACATTCAGTACTTC. It yields the protein CSAREGGNIQYF.

This clonotype showed up just a few times. The chain has TRBV20-1 and TRBJ2-3; D gene unclear. CDR1 is DFQATT, CDR2 SNEGSKA, per germline (reference sequence). Trimming pared 7 bases from V and 10 bases from J, leaving 6 bases between. CDR3 length: 8 amino acids. The CDR3 region has the DNA TGCAGTGTCGGCCCGCAGTATTTT. Amino acid sequence: CSVGPQYF.